Below are 17 T cell receptor beta chains sequenced from a single sample in a study of post-analysis software for immune sequencing data. Study-level findings and limits: Compared with controls, patients had more of roughly 5 TRBV segments, including TRBV5-6, TRBV5-1 and TRBV20-1.

The authors incorporated unique molecular identifiers into the TCR beta cDNA libraries. TCRdb re-derived calls from the PCR reads in MiXCR, one entry per CDR3 protein. Of under 900,000 distinct CDR3 sequences listed, under 70% are singletons. Their cognate antigens are unknown. The sample consisted of blood. The receptors originated from a girl aged 5 to 17 with multiple sclerosis.

This chain connects TRBV28 to TRBJ1-2; D is unclear. The CDR3 extends over 11 amino acids. Germline loops: CDR1 MDHEN, CDR2 SYDVKM. Trimming shortened V by 7 bases and J by 4 bases, and 7 bases separated the two germline ends. CDR3 DNA sequence: TGTGCCAGCAACCAGGCCTATGGCTACACCTTC. Translated: CASNQAYGYTF.

The V and J genes are TRBV7-7 and TRBJ2-3; D ambiguous. Germline V gene sequence: CDR1 SSHAT, CDR2 FNYEAQ (reference sequence). CDR3 length: 10 residues. CDR3 sequence: CAITTDTQYF. CDR3 nucleotides: TGTGCTATCACCACAGATACGCAGTATTTT.

The chain couples TRBV6-5 to TRBJ2-1, with a possible D match to TRBD2 (5 bases). V was trimmed by 7 bases and J by 9 bases, leaving 13 bases between them. The CDR3 consists of 12 residues. The germline CDR1 and CDR2 sequences are MNHEY and SVGAGI. This CDR3 is CASNTYAGEQFF. The CDR3 DNA sequence: TGTGCCAGCAATACTTATGCGGGTGAGCAGTTCTTC.

Concerning this clonotype: Sequence at one end of the junction differs from germline and may be a read error. The chain is built from TRBV29-1 and TRBJ2-5, with 12 bases that match TRBD2. The length of the CDR3 is 15 residues. Germline V gene sequence: CDR1 SQVTM, CDR2 ANQGSEA. CDR3 amino acids: CSVLPSGRAGETLYF. The CDR3 nucleotides read TGCAGCGTTCTCCCTAGCGGGAGGGCCGGGGAGACCCTGTACTTC. Combining the CDR3 with reference TRBV29-1 and TRBJ2-5 gives the whole variable domain SAVISQKPSRDICQRGTSLTIQCQVDSQVTMMFWYRQQPGQSLTLIATANQGSEATYESGFVIDKFPISRPNLTFSTLTVSNMSPEDSSIYLCSVLPSGRAGETLYFGPGTRLLVL.

This clonotype appeared a few times. The chain carries TRBV4-1 and TRBJ1-2, with a weak D call TRBD1 (6 bases). The V end was cut by 0 bases, the J end by 1 base, with 9 bases between. From germline, CDR1 is MGHRA and CDR2 YSYEKL. This CDR3 has 15 residues. The CDR3 bases are TGCGCCAGCAGCCAAGAGACAGGACTTAACTATGGCTACACCTTC. This gives the protein CASSQETGLNYGYTF.

Of note for this clonotype: One end of the junction does not line up with germline, which may come from a read error. This chain links TRBV6-5 with TRBJ2-1; D possibly uses TRBD1 or TRBD2 (5 bases each). The CDR3 runs 16 residues. CDR1 and CDR2 (germline): MNHEY, SVGAGI. The CDR3 loop is CASSYLRSPGHNEQFF. The CDR3 nucleotides are TGTGCCAGTAGTTACCTTCGATCTCCGGGACACAATGAGCAGTTCTTC.

The sample holds a few counts of this clonotype. The chain combines TRBV29-1 with TRBJ2-5, with D perhaps given as TRBD1 or TRBD2 (5 bases each). Germline V lookup: CDR1 SQVTM, CDR2 ANQGSEA. V was shortened by 5 bases and J by 1 base, with 14 bases between the two germline ends. CDR3 length: 14 amino acids. The CDR3 DNA reads as TGCAGCGTTAAAGGGACCCCCTCCCAAGAGACCCAGTACTTC. Translated: CSVKGTPSQETQYF.

DNA of the CDR3: TGTGCCAGCAGTTACTCGGAGACAGGGGGGTACAAAAACATTCAGTACTTC. This translates into CASSYSETGGYKNIQYF. V and J are TRBV6-5 and TRBJ2-4, with TRBD1 matching 9 bases. V lost 0 bases to trimming and J lost 3 bases; unmatched junction nucleotides: 6. CDR1 MNHEY and CDR2 SVGAGI come from the germline V gene. This CDR3 comprises 17 residues.

This clonotype has just a few counts. Germline and junction disagree at one end, which may indicate a read error. The chain employs TRBV20-1 and TRBJ2-7; TRBD2 aligns across 11 bases. The CDR3 is made up of 13 amino acids. CDR1 is DFQATT and CDR2 is SNEGSKA in the germline V gene (reference sequence). For the CDR3, the DNA is TGCAGTGGTAGACTAGCGGGAAATCACGAGCAGTACTTC. Its protein is CSGRLAGNHEQYF.

The chain combines TRBV7-9 with TRBJ2-4, with 9 bases matching TRBD2. The DNA end is more similar to TRBJ2-7, so the J call may be wrong. Per the germline V gene, CDR1 is SEHNR and CDR2 is FQNEAQ (reference sequence). This CDR3 has 15 residues. CDR3 sequence (DNA): TGTGCCAGCAGCTTAGTTGGCGGGGGGGCCGACGAGCAGTACTTC. Protein: CASSLVGGGADEQYF.

The genes are TRBV5-1 and TRBJ2-5; no clear D gene. This CDR3 contains 13 residues. Germline V gives CDR1 SGHRS, CDR2 YFSETQ. V was shortened by 2 bases and J by 4 bases, with 9 bases between the two germline ends. Here the CDR3 reads CASSFLPGETQYF. In nucleotides, the CDR3 is TGCGCCAGCAGCTTTTTGCCCGGAGAGACCCAGTACTTC.

This clonotype was observed a few times. The J gene is TRBJ2-1, the V gene TRBV5-1; 10 bases fit TRBD1. The CDR3 has 14 amino acids. Per germline, CDR1 SGHRS and CDR2 YFSETQ. The trim removed 2 bases at V and 13 bases at J, leaving 9 bases unmatched. CDR3 amino acids: CASSLRTGGETQFF. The CDR3 DNA reads as TGCGCCAGCAGCTTACGGACAGGGGGAGAGACCCAGTTCTTC.

This clonotype appeared a few times. The V and J genes are TRBV5-1 and TRBJ1-5, with TRBD1 identical over 9 bases. The CDR3 spans 17 residues. Germline V gene lookup returns CDR1 SGHRS and CDR2 YFSETQ. J gave up 0 bases and V 0 bases, and 4 bases lay outside the gene matches. The CDR3, as DNA: TGCGCCAGCAGCTTGGTGGGACAGGGTTATAGCAATCAGCCCCAGCATTTT. It yields the protein CASSLVGQGYSNQPQHF.

The V call is TRBV20-1, the J call TRBJ2-3, with 9 bases aligning to TRBD1. Germline V gene data show CDR1 as DFQATT and CDR2 as SNEGSKA (reference sequence). The CDR3 sequence is 16 residues long. Trimming cost V 1 base and J 3 bases; bases outside gene matches: 8. The CDR3 sequence is CSARGSGTGPTDTQYF. CDR3 DNA: TGCAGTGCTAGAGGGTCCGGGACAGGGCCGACAGATACGCAGTATTTT.

The CDR3 is CASSQPALARGEQYF. The CDR3 nucleotides read TGCGCCAGCAGCCAGCCTGCACTAGCGCGCGGCGAGCAGTACTTC. The V gene is TRBV4-1, the J gene TRBJ2-4; 7 nucleotides line up with TRBD2. The DNA end lines up better with TRBJ2-7; the J call may be wrong. The CDR3 is 15 residues long. Germline V gene sequence: CDR1 MGHRA, CDR2 YSYEKL.

This sequence joins TRBV6-5 and TRBJ2-1; 7 nucleotides line up with TRBD1. Germline V gives CDR1 MNHEY, CDR2 SVGAGI. This CDR3 is built from 16 residues. V lost 6 bases to trimming and J lost 2 bases; unmatched junction nucleotides: 10. The CDR3 DNA is TGTGCCAGCAGGCAACAGGGGATTAGGCCCTACAATGAGCAGTTCTTC. Its translation: CASRQQGIRPYNEQFF.

This clonotype was found a few times. The chain joins TRBV29-1 to TRBJ2-7; maybe TRBD1 (5 bases). V lost 4 bases and J lost 5, with 18 bases in between. This CDR3 region has 14 residues. In germline, CDR1 is SQVTM, CDR2 ANQGSEA. The CDR3 DNA is TGCAGCGTTGGGACAAAAGGAACACTCCACGAGCAGTACTTC. Translation gives CSVGTKGTLHEQYF.